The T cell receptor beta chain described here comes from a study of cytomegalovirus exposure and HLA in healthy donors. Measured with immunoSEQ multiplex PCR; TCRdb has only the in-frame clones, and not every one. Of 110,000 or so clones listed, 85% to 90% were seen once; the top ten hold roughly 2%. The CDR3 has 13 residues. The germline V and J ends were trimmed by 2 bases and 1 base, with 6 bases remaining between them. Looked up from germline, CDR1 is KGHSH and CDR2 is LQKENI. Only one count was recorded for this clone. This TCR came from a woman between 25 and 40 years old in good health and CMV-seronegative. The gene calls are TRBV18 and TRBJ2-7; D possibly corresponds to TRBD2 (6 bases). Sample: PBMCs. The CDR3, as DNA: TGTGCCAGCTCACCAGGGACTTCCTACGAGCAGTACTTC. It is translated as CASSPGTSYEQYF.